These 14 T cell receptor beta chains were all obtained from the same sample, sequenced in a study of blood T cell repertoires in COVID-19. The repertoire was sequenced with immunoSEQ multiplex PCR; TCRdb's copy has only in-frame clones and lacks some. The repertoire has about 200,000 clones, approximately 86% of them found once; the top ten carry around 4%. The sample comprised PBMCs or T cells enriched from blood (not recorded which). The receptors derive from a woman aged 25 to 45 who had been exposed to COVID-19.

As to this clone: A junction boundary mismatches the germline segment, possibly from a read error. V gene TRBV6-1 combines with J gene TRBJ1-1; TRBD1 agrees at 7 bases. The germline CDR1 and CDR2 sequences are MNHNS and SASEGT. CDR3 length: 14 residues. Here the CDR3 DNA reads TGTGCCAGCAGCGAAGGAGCCAGGGGGTCTGAAGCTTTCTTT. Its translation is CASSEGARGSEAFF.

V and J are TRBV2 and TRBJ1-2; D call uncertain. V gave up 8 bases and J gave up 7 bases, with 23 bases separating them. Per the germline V gene, CDR1 is SNHLY and CDR2 is FYNNEI. CDR3 size: 15 residues. The CDR3 spells CASGGRNLPNLGYTF. The CDR3 DNA reads as TGTGCCAGCGGAGGGAGGAACCTCCCTAATCTTGGCTACACCTTC.

This chain links TRBV5-6 with TRBJ1-4; the match to TRBD1 covers 8 bases. CDR1 is SGHDT and CDR2 is YYEEEE in the germline V gene. The trim removed 5 bases at V and 7 bases at J, leaving 16 bases unmatched. The CDR3 contains 17 residues. The CDR3 sequence is CASRRGQGWGTGEKLFF. DNA for the CDR3: TGTGCCAGCAGACGAGGACAGGGTTGGGGTACAGGTGAAAAACTGTTTTTT.

V and J are TRBV6-5 and TRBJ2-3, with D tentatively TRBD2 (7 bases). The germline V gene encodes CDR1 MNHEY and CDR2 SVGAGI. V was cut by 7 bases and J by 2 bases, with 13 bases left in between. The CDR3 spans 14 residues. CDR3 bases: TGTGCCAGCAAACGGGGGGCCTTCACAGATACGCAGTATTTT. Its protein is CASKRGAFTDTQYF.

The chain uses TRBV12-3 or TRBV12-4 and TRBJ1-2, with D perhaps matching TRBD1 (5 bases). Between the trimmed V and J ends, which lost 4 bases and 4 bases, there was a span of 10 bases. The length of the CDR3 is 13 residues. CDR3 in DNA: TGTGCCAGCAGTTCGGGGGACCGCTATGGCTACACCTTC. This translates into CASSSGDRYGYTF.

This clone occurred once. Other DNA sequences within the sample encode an identical CDR3. The chain carries TRBV7-9 and TRBJ2-7; D may be TRBD2 (5 bases). CDR1 and CDR2 from the germline V gene are SEHNR and FQNEAQ (reference sequence). CDR3 size: 13 residues. With 2 bases removed from V and 1 base from J, the gap between germline ends came to 6 bases. CDR3 in amino acids: CASSLSGSYEQYF. Here the CDR3 DNA reads TGTGCCAGCAGCTTATCGGGATCCTACGAGCAGTACTTC.

The rearrangement links TRBV6-4 to TRBJ2-1; D is perhaps TRBD2 (7 bases). The CDR3 loop spans 14 amino acids. The V and J ends lost 6 bases and 6 bases respectively, with 15 bases between them. Germline V lookup: CDR1 MRHNA, CDR2 SNTAGT. The CDR3: CASSLRGAINEQFF. CDR3 DNA sequence: TGTGCCAGCAGCCTTCGGGGGGCGATCAATGAGCAGTTCTTC.

This clone was picked up one time. V usage is TRBV21-1 and J usage is TRBJ2-5; the DNA was not compared with TRBD2, the D call given in the table. TRBV21-1 is a listed pseudogene. The CDR3 totals 16 residues. This CDR3 is CASSKPLVLGQETQYF. The CDR3 DNA reads as TGTGCCAGCAGCAAACCACTAGTTCTCGGCCAAGAGACCCAGTACTTC.

The V gene is TRBV7-2, the J gene TRBJ1-5; D not resolved. The CDR3 spans 14 residues. Trimming stripped 0 bases from V and 7 bases from J, with 10 bases between. Germline loops: CDR1 SGHTA, CDR2 FQGNSA. DNA for the CDR3: TGTGCCAGCAGCTTAGCATCCCAGGAACAGCCCCAGCATTTT. It codes for CASSLASQEQPQHF. Full variable domain (outside the CDR3, taken from reference TRBV7-2 and TRBJ1-5): GAGVSQSPSNKVTEKGKDVELRCDPISGHTALYWYRQSLGQGLEFLIYFQGNSAPDKSGLPSDRFSAERTGGSVSTLTIQRTQQEDSAVYLCASSLASQEQPQHFGDGTRLSIL.

The chain couples TRBV29-1 to TRBJ2-1; D is uncertain. CDR1 and CDR2 (germline): SQVTM, ANQGSEA. Trimming took 1 base from V and 7 from J, leaving 8 bases between them. The CDR3 has 12 amino acids. The CDR3 DNA is TGCAGCGTTGAAGCGGCCGGGAATGAGCAGTTCTTC. Amino acid sequence: CSVEAAGNEQFF.

The chain carries TRBV5-1 and TRBJ1-1, with a tentative D call TRBD1 (6 bases). Germline V gene lookup returns CDR1 SGHRS and CDR2 YFSETQ. The length of the CDR3 is 14 residues. V lost 2 bases and J 6 bases, leaving 14 bases between the germline ends. CDR3 nucleotides: TGCGCCAGCAGCTTCAGGGGTCAAGACTCTGAAGCTTTCTTT. Protein: CASSFRGQDSEAFF.

The chain is built from TRBV10-3 and TRBJ1-1, with 7 bases lining up with TRBD1. After removal of 5 bases from V and 0 bases from J, the junction contained 3 bases not matched to a gene. Germline V gene data show CDR1 as ENHRY and CDR2 as SYGVKD. The CDR3 extends over 14 amino acids. The CDR3 loop is CAISSGGMNTEAFF. CDR3 coding DNA: TGTGCCATCAGTTCAGGGGGAATGAACACTGAAGCTTTCTTT.

Turning to this clone: Its ends do not fully match the called genes, so a read error is possible. The J gene is TRBJ1-2, the V gene TRBV6-5, with a tentative D call TRBD1 (5 bases). The CDR3 consists of 13 residues. Germline V gene sequence: CDR1 MNHEY, CDR2 SVGAGI. The CDR3 is CASSYLVGGPGLF. CDR3 nucleotide sequence: TGTGCCAGCAGTTACCTTGTGGGGGGACCGGGCCTCTTC.

The V and J genes are TRBV5-6 and TRBJ1-6; D is possibly TRBD1 (6 bases). The germline gives CDR1 SGHDT, CDR2 YYEEEE. V shed 4 bases and J shed 10 bases, with 15 bases lying between them. This CDR3 contains 14 residues. The DNA of the CDR3 is TGTGCCAGCAGCCCTGGACGGGGGGGCTCACCCCTCCACTTT. This codes for CASSPGRGGSPLHF.